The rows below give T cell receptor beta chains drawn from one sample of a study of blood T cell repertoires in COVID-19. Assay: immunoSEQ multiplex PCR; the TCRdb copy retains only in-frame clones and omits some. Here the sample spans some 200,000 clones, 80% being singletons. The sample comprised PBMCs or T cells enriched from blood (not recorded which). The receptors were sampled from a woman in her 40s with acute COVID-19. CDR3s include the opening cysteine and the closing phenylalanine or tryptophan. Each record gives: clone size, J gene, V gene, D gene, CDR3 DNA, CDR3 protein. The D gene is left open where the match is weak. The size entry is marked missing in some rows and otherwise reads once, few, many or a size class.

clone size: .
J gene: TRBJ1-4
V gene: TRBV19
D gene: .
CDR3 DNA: TGTGCCAGTAGTAAGGACAGCCTTAATGAAAAACTGTTTTTT
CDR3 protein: CASSKDSLNEKLFF

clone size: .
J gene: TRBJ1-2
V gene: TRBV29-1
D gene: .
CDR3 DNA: TGCAGCATTAACCTCTGGGAGGGCTACACCTTC
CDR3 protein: CSINLWEGYTF

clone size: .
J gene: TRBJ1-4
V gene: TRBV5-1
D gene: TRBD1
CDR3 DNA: TGCGCCAGCAGCGGGTCGGGACAGGGTGTTGAAAAACTGTTTTTT
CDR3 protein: CASSGSGQGVEKLFF

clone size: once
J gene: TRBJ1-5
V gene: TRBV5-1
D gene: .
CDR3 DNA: TGCGCCAGCAGCTTGGGGGCGGAGGAGCCCCAGCATTTT
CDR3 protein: CASSLGAEEPQHF

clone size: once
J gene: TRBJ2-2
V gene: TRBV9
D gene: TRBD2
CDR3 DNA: TGTGCCAGCAGCGGAACTAGCGGTGCGAACACCGGGGAGCTGTTTTTT
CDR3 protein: CASSGTSGANTGELFF

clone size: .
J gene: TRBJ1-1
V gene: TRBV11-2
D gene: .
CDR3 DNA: TGTGCCAGCAGCCGGGGACTTAACACTGAAGCTTTCTTT
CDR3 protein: CASSRGLNTEAFF

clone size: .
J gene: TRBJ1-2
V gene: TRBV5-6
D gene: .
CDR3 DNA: TGTGCCAGCAGCCCATATGACGGGGATAACTATGGCTACACCTTC
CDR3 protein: CASSPYDGDNYGYTF

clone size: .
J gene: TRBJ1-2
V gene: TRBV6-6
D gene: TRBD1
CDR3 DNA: TGTGCCAGCAGCACGAACAGGGGGCTAGATAACTATGGCTACACCTTC
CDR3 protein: CASSTNRGLDNYGYTF

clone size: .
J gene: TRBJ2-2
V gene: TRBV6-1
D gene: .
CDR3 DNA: TGTGCCAGCAGTGACGGAGTCTGGTACACCGGGGAGCTGTTTTTT
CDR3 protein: CASSDGVWYTGELFF

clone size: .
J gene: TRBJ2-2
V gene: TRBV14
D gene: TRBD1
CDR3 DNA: TGTGCCAGCAGAAAAGAAGGACAGGGTGTTACCGGGGAGCTGTTTTTT
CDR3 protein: CASRKEGQGVTGELFF

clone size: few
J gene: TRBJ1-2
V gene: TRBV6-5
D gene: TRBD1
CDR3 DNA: TGTGCCAGCAGTCGGGACAGGGGACGGGGCGGCTACACCTTC
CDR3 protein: CASSRDRGRGGYTF

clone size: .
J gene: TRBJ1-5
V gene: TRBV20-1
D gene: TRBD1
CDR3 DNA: TGCAGTGCTAGTCGGCAGGGGGTTAATCAGCCCCAGCATTTT
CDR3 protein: CSASRQGVNQPQHF

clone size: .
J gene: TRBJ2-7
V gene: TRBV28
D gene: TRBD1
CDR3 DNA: TGTGCCAGCAGCGAGGGGGGACAGGGTTTATACGAGCAGTACTTC
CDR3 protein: CASSEGGQGLYEQYF

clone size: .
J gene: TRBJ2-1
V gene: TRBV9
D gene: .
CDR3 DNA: TGTGCCAGCAGCGTAGGAGGACAGCCGTACAATGAGCAGTTCTTC
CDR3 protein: CASSVGGQPYNEQFF

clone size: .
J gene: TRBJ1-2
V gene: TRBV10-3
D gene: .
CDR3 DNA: TGTGCCATCAGTGAGTCGAGGGCAGCTAACTATGGCTACACCTTC
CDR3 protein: CAISESRAANYGYTF

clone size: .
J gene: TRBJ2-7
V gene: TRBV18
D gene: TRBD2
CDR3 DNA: TGTGCCAGCTCGTTACCGGGACTAAAGCAGTACTTC
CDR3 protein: CASSLPGLKQYF

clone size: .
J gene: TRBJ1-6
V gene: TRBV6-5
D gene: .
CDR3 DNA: TGTGCCAGCAATGCCGCGCGGGGGAATTCACCCCTCCACTTT
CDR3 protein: CASNAARGNSPLHF

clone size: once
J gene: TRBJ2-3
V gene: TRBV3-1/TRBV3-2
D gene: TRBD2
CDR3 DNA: TGTGCCAGCAGCCAAGTTGGAGGAATAGGTAGCGGGATTTGCACAGATACGCAGTATTTT
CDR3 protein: CASSQVGGIGSGICTDTQYF

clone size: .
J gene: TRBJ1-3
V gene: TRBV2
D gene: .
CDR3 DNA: TGTGCCAGCAGTGAATCAGGGATTCCTGCAACCCTTCCCTCTGGAAACACCATATATTTT
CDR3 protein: CASSESGIPATLPSGNTIYF

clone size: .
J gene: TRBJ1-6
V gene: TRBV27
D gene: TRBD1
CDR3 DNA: TGTGCCAGCAGTACAGACCGGGACAGAGTAAATTCACCCCTCCACTTT
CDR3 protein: CASSTDRDRVNSPLHF

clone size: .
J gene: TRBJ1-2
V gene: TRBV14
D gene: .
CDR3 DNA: TGTGCCAGCAGCCAAGACACACACGTTTTAAACTATGGCTACACCTTC
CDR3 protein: CASSQDTHVLNYGYTF

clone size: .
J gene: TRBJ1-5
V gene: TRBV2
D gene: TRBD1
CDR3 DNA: TGTGCCAGCAAAACGACAGGGGACGGTCAGCCCCAGCATTTT
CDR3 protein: CASKTTGDGQPQHF

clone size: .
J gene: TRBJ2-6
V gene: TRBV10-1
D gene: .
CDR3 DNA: TGCGCCAGCAGTGAGTCGAGTGGCAGGGGCCTATCCTCTGGGGCCAACGTCCTGACTTTC
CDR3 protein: CASSESSGRGLSSGANVLTF

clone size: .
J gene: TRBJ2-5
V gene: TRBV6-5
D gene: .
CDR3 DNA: TGTGCCAGCATAAGGTCGGGATACCAAGAGACCCAGTACTTC
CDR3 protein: CASIRSGYQETQYF

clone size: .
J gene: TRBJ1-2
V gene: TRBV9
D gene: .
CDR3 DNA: TGTGCCAGCAGCGTAGGGTCAGGCTACGGCTACACCTTC
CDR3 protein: CASSVGSGYGYTF

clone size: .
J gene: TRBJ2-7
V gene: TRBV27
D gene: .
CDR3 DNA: TGTGCCAGCAGTTTTCGGGACAACTCCTACGAGCAGTACTTC
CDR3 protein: CASSFRDNSYEQYF

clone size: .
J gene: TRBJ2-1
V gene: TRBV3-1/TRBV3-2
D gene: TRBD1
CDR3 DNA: TGTGCCAGCAGCCAAGATTTTGGCAGGGGGACCTACAATGAGCAGTTCTTC
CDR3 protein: CASSQDFGRGTYNEQFF

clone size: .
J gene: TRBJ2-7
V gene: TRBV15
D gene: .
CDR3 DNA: TGTGCCACCAGCAGAGGGGGCGGCAGTACTTACGAGCAGTACTTC
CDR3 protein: CATSRGGGSTYEQYF

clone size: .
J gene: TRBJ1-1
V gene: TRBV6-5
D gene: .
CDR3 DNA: TGTGCCAGCAGATTTTTTGTGGAGAGCACTGAAGCTTTCTTT
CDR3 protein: CASRFFVESTEAFF

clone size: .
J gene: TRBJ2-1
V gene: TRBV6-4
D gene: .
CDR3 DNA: TGTGCCAGCAGTCGGGACAATGAGCAGTTCTTC
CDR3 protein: CASSRDNEQFF

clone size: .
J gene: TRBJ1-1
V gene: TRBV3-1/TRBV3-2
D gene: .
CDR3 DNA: TGTGCCAGCAGTGGAGGGGATACTGAAGCTTTCTTT
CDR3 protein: CASSGGDTEAFF

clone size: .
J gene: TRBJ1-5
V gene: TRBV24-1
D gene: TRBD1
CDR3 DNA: TGTGCCACCAGTGTAGCGACAGGGTATCGACAGCCCCAGCATTTT
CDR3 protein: CATSVATGYRQPQHF

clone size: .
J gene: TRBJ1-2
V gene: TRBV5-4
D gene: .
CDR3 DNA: TGTGCCAGCAGCTTGATGGGGGGTAACTATGGCTACACCTTC
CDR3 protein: CASSLMGGNYGYTF

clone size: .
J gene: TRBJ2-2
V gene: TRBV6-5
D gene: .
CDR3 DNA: TGTGCCAGCAGAGGGGAAATAATGACCGGGGAGCTGTTTTTT
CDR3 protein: CASRGEIMTGELFF

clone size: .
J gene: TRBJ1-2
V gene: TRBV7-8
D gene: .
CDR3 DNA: TGTGCCAGCAGCTTAGGAACAGGTGAAGGCTACACCTTC
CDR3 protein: CASSLGTGEGYTF

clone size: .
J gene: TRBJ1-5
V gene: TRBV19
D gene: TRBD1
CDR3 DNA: TGTGCCAGTAGTATACCACAGGGGTATAGCAATCAGCCCCAGCATTTT
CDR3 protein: CASSIPQGYSNQPQHF

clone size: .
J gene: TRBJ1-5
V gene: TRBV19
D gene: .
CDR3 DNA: TGTGCCAGTAGTATCCTCGAACAGGGAAACAATCAGCCCCAGCATTTT
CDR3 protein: CASSILEQGNNQPQHF

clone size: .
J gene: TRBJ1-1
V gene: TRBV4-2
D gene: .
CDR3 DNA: TGTGCCAGCAGCCAAGAGGGAGGGATGAACACTGAAGCTTTCTTT
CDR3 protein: CASSQEGGMNTEAFF

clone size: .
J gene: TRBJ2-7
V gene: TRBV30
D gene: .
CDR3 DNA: TGTGCCTGGAGTGGCGACCCAGGATACGAGCAGTACTTC
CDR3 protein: CAWSGDPGYEQYF

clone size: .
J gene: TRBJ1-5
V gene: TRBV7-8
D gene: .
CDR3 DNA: TGTGCCAGCAGCTTAAGCTTGGATCAGCCCCAGCATTTT
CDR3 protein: CASSLSLDQPQHF

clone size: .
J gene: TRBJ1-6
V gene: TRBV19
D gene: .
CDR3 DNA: TGTGCCAGTAGTATGCGAGAATATAATTCACCCCTCCACTTT
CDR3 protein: CASSMREYNSPLHF

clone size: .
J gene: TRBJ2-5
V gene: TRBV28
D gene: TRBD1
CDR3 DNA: TGTGCCAGCAGTCCAGGACAGGGGGGAGGAGAGACCCAGTACTTC
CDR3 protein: CASSPGQGGGETQYF

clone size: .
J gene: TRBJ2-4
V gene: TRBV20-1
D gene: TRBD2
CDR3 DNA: TGCAGTGCTAGTTCCCTAGCGGGGCCTCAGTACTTC
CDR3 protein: CSASSLAGPQYF

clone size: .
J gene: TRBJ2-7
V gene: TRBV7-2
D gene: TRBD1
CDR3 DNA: TGTGCCAGCAGCTTGGGACAGAGAGGCTACGAGCAGTACTTC
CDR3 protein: CASSLGQRGYEQYF

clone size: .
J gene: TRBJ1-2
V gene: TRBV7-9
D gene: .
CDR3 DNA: TGTGCCAGCAGCTTAGCGATAACAGGGCACGGCTACACCTTC
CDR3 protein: CASSLAITGHGYTF

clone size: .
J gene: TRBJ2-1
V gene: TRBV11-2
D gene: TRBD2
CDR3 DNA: TGTGCCAGCAGCGAAAGCGGGACTAACAATGAGCAGTTCTTC
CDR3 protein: CASSESGTNNEQFF

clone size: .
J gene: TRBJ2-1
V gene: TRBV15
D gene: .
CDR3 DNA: TGTGCCACCAGCAGAGACAGGGTGGCGGTCAATGAGCAGTTCTTC
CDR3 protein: CATSRDRVAVNEQFF

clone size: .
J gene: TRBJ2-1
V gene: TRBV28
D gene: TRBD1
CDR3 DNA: TGTGCCAGCAGAAGGGGGACAGGGAAGGGACCTAGAGGCTACAATGAGCAGTTCTTC
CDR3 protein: CASRRGTGKGPRGYNEQFF

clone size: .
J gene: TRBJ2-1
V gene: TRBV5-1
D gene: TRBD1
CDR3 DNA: TGCGCCAGCAGTCGGGACAGGGCCTACAATGAGCAGTTCTTC
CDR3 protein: CASSRDRAYNEQFF

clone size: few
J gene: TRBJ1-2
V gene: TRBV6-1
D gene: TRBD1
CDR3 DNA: TGTGCCAGCAGTGAAGCGACAGGGGGTATCTATGGCTACACCTTC
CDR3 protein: CASSEATGGIYGYTF

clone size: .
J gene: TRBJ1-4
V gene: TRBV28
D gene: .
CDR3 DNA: TGTGCCAGCAGTTTAGCCTATCAATCCTCTAATGAAAAACTGTTTTTT
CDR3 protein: CASSLAYQSSNEKLFF

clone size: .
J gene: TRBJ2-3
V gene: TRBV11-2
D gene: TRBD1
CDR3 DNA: TGTGCCAGCAGCTCCTCGGACAGGGCCCCAGATACGCAGTATTTT
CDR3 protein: CASSSSDRAPDTQYF

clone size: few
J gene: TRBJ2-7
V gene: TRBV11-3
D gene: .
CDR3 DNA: TGTGCCAGCAGCTATGGACACACGTACGAGCAGTACTTC
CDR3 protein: CASSYGHTYEQYF

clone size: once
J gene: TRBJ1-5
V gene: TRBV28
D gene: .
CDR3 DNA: TGTGCCAGCAGTCCGATCGGGGGACGGAGCAATCAGCCCCAGCATTTT
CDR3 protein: CASSPIGGRSNQPQHF

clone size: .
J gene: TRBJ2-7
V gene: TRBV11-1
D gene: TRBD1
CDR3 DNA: TGTGCCAGCAGACCCGGGACAGGGGTCGCCGAGCAGTACTTC
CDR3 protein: CASRPGTGVAEQYF